One sample yielded the 21 T cell receptor beta chains listed below, sequenced in a study of blood T cell repertoires in COVID-19. Data came from immunoSEQ multiplex PCR; TCRdb stores just in-frame clones and leaves some out. The data show some 130,000 clones, with around four fifths seen just once and 18% held by the top ten. What was sequenced was PBMCs or T cells enriched from blood (not recorded which). The receptor set was obtained from a man younger than 40 who had recovered from COVID-19.

On this clone: A read error may produce the germline difference seen at one junction end. The chain joins TRBV19 to TRBJ1-1, with 8 bases lining up with TRBD1. Germline CDR1 reads LNHDA; CDR2 reads SQIVND (reference sequence). The length of the CDR3 is 14 residues. CDR3 loop: CASSNQGANTETFF. In nucleotides, the CDR3 is TGTGCCAGTAGTAACCAGGGGGCGAACACTGAAACTTTCTTT.

The genes are TRBV12-5 and TRBJ2-3, with 10 nucleotides matching TRBD1. Losses at the gene ends were 0 bases for V and 4 bases for J; bases not matched to a gene: 4. Germline V gene sequence: CDR1 LGHNT, CDR2 FRNRAP. The CDR3 has 16 amino acids. The CDR3: CASGLVLGQGADTQYF. The CDR3 DNA is TGTGCTAGTGGTTTGGTACTAGGACAGGGGGCAGATACGCAGTATTTT.

The genes are TRBV19 and TRBJ2-7; D is ambiguous. Between the trimmed V and J ends, which lost 3 bases and 0 bases, there was a span of 9 bases. This CDR3 region has 14 residues. Germline-derived CDR1 and CDR2 are LNHDA and SQIVND (reference sequence). The CDR3 DNA is TGTGCCAGTAGTATGGCAGGCAACTCCTACGAGCAGTACTTC. Amino acid sequence: CASSMAGNSYEQYF.

The table lists this clone with a count of one. Other nucleotide sequences from this sample produce the same CDR3. The rearrangement links TRBV2 to TRBJ2-7; 7 positions match TRBD2. Per germline, CDR1 SNHLY and CDR2 FYNNEI. The length of the CDR3 is 15 residues. V lost 7 bases and J lost 6; bases outside the gene matches: 15. The CDR3 loop is CASKGLADWGGEQYF. The CDR3 bases are TGTGCCAGCAAGGGGCTAGCGGATTGGGGGGGCGAGCAGTACTTC.

This rearrangement joins TRBV9 to TRBJ1-1; possible D gene TRBD1, 5 bases. This CDR3 has 14 residues. V was trimmed by 4 bases and J by 3 bases, leaving 13 bases between them. Germline assignment: CDR1 SGDLS and CDR2 YYNGEE. The CDR3 is CASSSWGGDTEAFF. CDR3 coding DNA: TGTGCCAGCAGCTCCTGGGGGGGGGACACTGAAGCTTTCTTT.

This rearrangement joins TRBV7-9 to TRBJ2-7, with D possibly TRBD1 on 6 matching bases. This CDR3 comprises 14 residues. Per germline, CDR1 SEHNR and CDR2 FQNEAQ (reference sequence). V was clipped by 5 bases and J by 2 bases, with 13 bases between them. In nucleotides, the CDR3 is TGTGCCAGCAGCCCCCGGGCAGGGGCCTACGAGCAGTACGTC. Its protein is CASSPRAGAYEQYV.

The chain uses TRBV12-3 or TRBV12-4 and TRBJ2-2, with 7 bases aligning to TRBD2. This CDR3 comprises 13 residues. The ends lost 6 bases at V and 4 bases at J; junction bases unmatched: 2. DNA of the CDR3: TGTGCCAGCAGATGGGGGGGCACCGGGGAGCTGTTTTTT. This encodes CASRWGGTGELFF.

This clone has just one count. The V and J genes are TRBV19 and TRBJ1-2; TRBD1 matches 7 bases. Germline CDR1 LNHDA, CDR2 SQIVND (reference sequence). The J segment lost 4 bases and the V segment lost 5 bases, leaving 10 bases of the junction unmatched. This CDR3 comprises 15 residues. CDR3 in DNA: TGTGCCAGTAGTGCCCAGAGACAGGGTATCTATGGCTACACCTTC. Protein product: CASSAQRQGIYGYTF. Supplemented by reference TRBV19 and TRBJ1-2, the full variable domain reads DGGITQSPKYLFRKEGQNVTLSCEQNLNHDAMYWYRQDPGQGLRLIYYSQIVNDFQKGDIAEGYSVSREKKESFPLTVTSAQKNPTAFYLCASSAQRQGIYGYTFGSGTRLTVV.

This clone has only one observation. V gene TRBV5-1 combines with J gene TRBJ2-1; no clear D. Germline V gives CDR1 SGHRS, CDR2 YFSETQ. V was cut by 3 bases and J by 7 bases, with 11 bases left in between. This CDR3 has 13 residues. CDR3 DNA: TGCGCCAGCAGCTCGGCCGCGCGGAATGAGCAGTTCTTC. This translates into CASSSAARNEQFF.

J is TRBJ1-5 and V is TRBV19; 7 nucleotides line up with TRBD1. CDR1 LNHDA and CDR2 SQIVND come from the germline V gene (reference sequence). This CDR3 has 15 amino acids. With V trimmed by 1 base and J by 1 base, 1 base remained unmatched. The chain's CDR3 is CASSIGQGSNQPQHF. As DNA, the CDR3 is TGTGCCAGTAGTATAGGACAGGGAAGCAATCAGCCCCAGCATTTT.

This rearrangement joins TRBV2 to TRBJ2-5; possible D gene TRBD1, 6 bases. The germline V and J ends were trimmed by 6 bases and 4 bases, with 6 bases remaining between them. The germline gives CDR1 SNHLY, CDR2 FYNNEI. This CDR3 has 11 amino acids. CDR3 bases: TGTGCCAGCAGCAGGGGAGAGACCCAGTACTTC. Translation: CASSRGETQYF.

The chain is built from TRBV5-4 and TRBJ2-3, with 10 positions matching TRBD2. Per germline, CDR1 SGHNT and CDR2 YYREEE (reference sequence). The CDR3 contains 16 residues. V was clipped by 6 bases and J by 2 bases; unmatched bases: 9. CDR3 coding DNA: TGTGCCAGCACCCTGAGGACTAGCGGACACACAGATACGCAGTATTTT. Its protein product is CASTLRTSGHTDTQYF.

The rearrangement joins TRBV5-1 to TRBJ2-2, with 14 positions matching TRBD2. V lost 4 bases, J lost 7 bases, and 6 bases stayed unmatched. The CDR3 contains 16 residues. Per the germline V gene, CDR1 is SGHRS and CDR2 is YFSETQ. CDR3 nucleotides: TGCGCCAGCAGCGGAGGACTAGCGGGGGGACACGGGGAGCTGTTTTTT. This gives the protein CASSGGLAGGHGELFF.

This clone has a handful of counts. This sequence joins TRBV30 and TRBJ1-2; unclear D gene. Germline V gene data show CDR1 as GTSNPN and CDR2 as SVGIG (reference sequence). Trimming cost V 2 bases and J 2 bases, with 15 bases left between them. The CDR3 totals 15 residues. CDR3 bases: TGTGCCTGGAGTCTTTCGGTTTCCCGCAACTATGGCTACACCTTC. Its protein product is CAWSLSVSRNYGYTF. Supplemented by reference TRBV30 and TRBJ1-2, the full variable domain reads SQTIHQWPATLVQPVGSPLSLECTVEGTSNPNLYWYRQAAGRGLQLLFYSVGIGQISSEVPQNLSASRPQDRQFILSSKKLLLSDSGFYLCAWSLSVSRNYGYTFGSGTRLTVV.

This clone came up a few times. The chain employs TRBV29-1 and TRBJ2-3; D is perhaps TRBD2 (6 bases). V was shortened by 4 bases and J by 2 bases, with 10 bases between the two germline ends. CDR1 is SQVTM, CDR2 ANQGSEA, per germline. The CDR3 is made up of 13 amino acids. For the CDR3, the DNA is TGCAGCGTTGCCCTAGCGCCCACAGATACGCAGTATTTT. This translates into CSVALAPTDTQYF.

The chain recombines TRBV19 with TRBJ2-3, with D perhaps matching TRBD2 (6 bases). The germline V and J ends were trimmed by 5 bases and 1 base, with 13 bases remaining between them. The germline gives CDR1 LNHDA, CDR2 SQIVND (reference sequence). The CDR3 length is 15 residues. CDR3 in DNA: TGTGCCAGTAGTCCAACCGGGGGACGCACAGATACGCAGTATTTT. It yields the protein CASSPTGGRTDTQYF.

The chain links TRBV5-6 to TRBJ1-2; 9 bases line up with TRBD1. The CDR3 length is 15 residues. The germline gives CDR1 SGHDT, CDR2 YYEEEE. The J segment lost 4 bases and the V segment lost 4 bases, leaving 8 bases of the junction unmatched. The CDR3: CASSIQGALGYGYTF. The CDR3 DNA sequence: TGTGCCAGCAGCATACAGGGGGCGCTTGGCTATGGCTACACCTTC.

The V gene is TRBV3-1 (or the pseudogene TRBV3-2), the J gene TRBJ1-5; D remains ambiguous. The germline V gene has CDR1 LGHDT and CDR2 YNNKEL (reference sequence). V was cut by 0 bases and J by 6 bases, with 6 bases left in between. The CDR3 contains 13 residues. Here the CDR3 reads CASSQEEGQPQHF. The CDR3 nucleotides are TGTGCCAGCAGCCAAGAGGAGGGTCAGCCCCAGCATTTT.

This chain joins TRBV5-1 and TRBJ2-5, with 7 bases that match TRBD1. Unmatched junction bases numbered 7, after V lost 0 bases and J lost 5 bases. The CDR3 runs 15 residues. Germline CDR1 SGHRS, CDR2 YFSETQ. The CDR3 coding sequence is TGCGCCAGCAGCTTGGAGTCAGGGGGTATCGAGACCCAGTACTTC. Translating gives CASSLESGGIETQYF. Full variable domain (remainder filled in from reference TRBV5-1 and TRBJ2-5): KAGVTQTPRYLIKTRGQQVTLSCSPISGHRSVSWYQQTPGQGLQFLFEYFSETQRNKGNFPGRFSGRQFSNSRSEMNVSTLELGDSALYLCASSLESGGIETQYFGPGTRLLVL.

The chain carries TRBV7-2 and TRBJ2-2; 7 bases match TRBD2. Germline CDR1 and CDR2: SGHTA and FQGNSA. V trimming: 7 bases; J trimming: 7 bases; junction bases outside the gene matches: 18. The CDR3 loop spans 17 amino acids. The CDR3 DNA is TGTGCCAGCACCTCTCGCCCTGGCGGGAGCGGTGGCGGGGAGCTGTTTTTT. Translation: CASTSRPGGSGGGELFF. The complete variable domain, with remaining parts taken from reference TRBV7-2 and TRBJ2-2, reads GAGVSQSPSNKVTEKGKDVELRCDPISGHTALYWYRQSLGQGLEFLIYFQGNSAPDKSGLPSDRFSAERTGGSVSTLTIQRTQQEDSAVYLCASTSRPGGSGGGELFFGEGSRLTVL.

The J gene is TRBJ2-1, the V gene TRBV5-1, with 12 bases that match TRBD1. Germline trimming cut 4 bases from V and 8 bases from J; bases unmatched to any gene: 7. This CDR3 is built from 15 residues. Germline V CDR1 and CDR2: SGHRS, YFSETQ. CDR3 sequence (DNA): TGCGCCAGCAGCACAACCGGGACAGGGGGCGATGAGCAGTTCTTC. Translated: CASSTTGTGGDEQFF. The variable domain in full, completed from reference TRBV5-1 and TRBJ2-1, reads KAGVTQTPRYLIKTRGQQVTLSCSPISGHRSVSWYQQTPGQGLQFLFEYFSETQRNKGNFPGRFSGRQFSNSRSEMNVSTLELGDSALYLCASSTTGTGGDEQFFGPGTRLTVL.